The 14 T cell receptor beta chains listed next were all sequenced from one sample in a study of neoadjuvant nivolumab and ipilimumab in lung cancer. Some clones are missing from TCRdb's copy, which holds only in-frame ones; the method was immunoSEQ multiplex PCR. The data contain approximately 2,000 clones, 85% of them singletons. The material was adjacent normal lung tissue, obtained after neoadjuvant nivolumab, alone or with ipilimumab, at or shortly before surgery. Every receptor here comes from an adult with non-small cell lung cancer.

The chain carries TRBV11-2 and TRBJ2-7, with TRBD2 as a possible D gene (6 bases). Germline lookup yields CDR1 SGHAT and CDR2 FQNNGV. The CDR3 is made up of 16 amino acids. V gave up 0 bases and J gave up 7 bases, with 19 bases separating them. This CDR3 is CASSLDSGVAVGEQYF. The CDR3 DNA reads TGTGCCAGCAGCTTAGATAGTGGGGTAGCGGTTGGGGAGCAGTACTTC.

This clone has just one count. The chain couples TRBV5-8 to TRBJ2-7; D not resolved. CDR1 is SGHTS, CDR2 YDEGEE, per germline. The ends were cut back, 3 bases at V and 2 bases at J, with 3 bases in the middle. The CDR3 is 11 amino acids. The DNA for the CDR3 is TGTGCCAGCAGCTCACCCTACGAGCAGTACTTC. Protein: CASSSPYEQYF.

The chain has TRBV5-5 and TRBJ2-5; 8 bases are shared with TRBD1. With the DNA end fitting TRBJ2-7 better, the J assignment may be wrong. The germline gives CDR1 SGHKS, CDR2 YYEKEE (reference sequence). The CDR3 sequence is 14 residues long. CDR3 coding DNA: TGTGCCAGCAGCCTGACAGGGGCCGCCTACGAGCAGTACTTC. Its translation: CASSLTGAAYEQYF.

The V and J genes are TRBV5-3 and TRBJ1-5; 7 bases line up with TRBD1. TRBV5-3 is an open reading frame, and its role is uncertain. V was clipped by 4 bases and J by 0 bases; unmatched bases: 4. CDR3 size: 15 residues. CDR3 sequence (DNA): TGTGCCAGAAGCCGTCGGACAGGTAGCAATCAGCCCCAGCATTTT. This gives the protein CARSRRTGSNQPQHF.

This chain joins TRBV5-5 and TRBJ1-2; D not certain. The CDR3 is made up of 14 amino acids. Trimming stripped 5 bases from V and 0 bases from J, with 11 bases between. The germline V gene has CDR1 SGHKS and CDR2 YYEKEE (reference sequence). The CDR3 DNA reads TGTGCCAGCAGTAGTACTCTCTCTAACTATGGCTACACCTTC. Translated, it gives CASSSTLSNYGYTF.

The CDR3 nucleotides read TGCGCCAGCAGTGCCTCAACCGGCTACACAGATACGCAGTATTTT. Translated: CASSASTGYTDTQYF. The chain recombines TRBV10-1 with TRBJ2-3; D uncertain. CDR1 and CDR2 (germline): WNHNN, SYGVQD (reference sequence). The length of the CDR3 is 15 residues. Trimming stripped 4 bases from V and 2 bases from J, with 13 bases between.

The chain couples TRBV18 to TRBJ2-2; no firm D call. In germline, CDR1 is KGHSH, CDR2 LQKENI. The CDR3 extends over 12 amino acids. Trimming stripped 3 bases from V and 10 bases from J, with 9 bases between. The CDR3 DNA reads as TGTGCCAGCTCACCCCAGGATGTGGAGCTGTTTTTT. Amino acid sequence: CASSPQDVELFF. Variable domain in full (rest from reference TRBV18 and TRBJ2-2): NAGVMQNPRHLVRRRGQEARLRCSPMKGHSHVYWYRQLPEEGLKFMVYLQKENIIDESGMPKERFSAEFPKEGPSILRIQQVVRGDSAAYFCASSPQDVELFFGEGSRLTVL.

This chain uses TRBV6-5 with TRBJ2-7; D is perhaps TRBD1 (6 bases). Germline V CDR1 and CDR2: MNHEY, SVGAGI. The CDR3 loop spans 15 amino acids. V lost 0 bases to trimming and J lost 2 bases, with 11 bases between them. CDR3 loop: CASSYSKDRTYEQYF. For the CDR3, the DNA is TGTGCCAGCAGTTACTCCAAAGACAGGACCTACGAGCAGTACTTC.

This clone has more than one count but fewer than ten. The V and J genes are TRBV7-6 and TRBJ2-7; 16 nucleotides line up with TRBD2. Germline-derived CDR1 and CDR2 are SGHVS and FNYEAQ. The J segment lost 4 bases and the V segment lost 5 bases, leaving 5 bases of the junction unmatched. CDR3 length: 16 amino acids. DNA for the CDR3: TGTGCCAGCAGCCCGGGACTAGCGGGAGGGGATTACGAGCAGTACTTC. It translates to CASSPGLAGGDYEQYF.

The CDR3 nucleotides are TGCGCCAGCAGGCCCGAAACCCGACTAGCGGGATTCCAAGAGACCCAGTACTTC. This translates into CASRPETRLAGFQETQYF. V and J are TRBV10-2 and TRBJ2-5; TRBD2 aligns across 11 bases. V lost 6 bases, J lost 1 base, and 13 bases stayed unmatched. This CDR3 region has 18 residues. CDR1 is WSHSY and CDR2 is SAAADI in the germline V gene.

Turning to this clone: Other DNA sequences of this sample code for an identical CDR3. This chain connects TRBV18 to TRBJ2-6; D call uncertain. CDR3 size: 14 residues. The germline V gene encodes CDR1 KGHSH and CDR2 LQKENI. Trimming cost V 6 bases and J 4 bases, with 10 bases left between them. The CDR3 DNA follows: TGTGCCAGCTCCGAGGTTGACGGGGCCAACGTCCTGACTTTC. Residues: CASSEVDGANVLTF.

The V and J genes are TRBV4-3 and TRBJ2-1; D possibly corresponds to TRBD2 (5 bases). This CDR3 contains 16 residues. Germline values: CDR1 LGHNA, CDR2 YSLEER. V lost 0 bases to trimming and J lost 1 base, with 10 bases between them. In DNA form, the CDR3 reads TGCGCCAGCAGCCAAGAAGGTGGGAGTTCCTACAATGAGCAGTTCTTC. This gives the protein CASSQEGGSSYNEQFF.

The chain is built from TRBV5-1 and TRBJ2-7; a possible D gene is TRBD1 (6 bases). The CDR3 consists of 14 residues. Germline V gene data show CDR1 as SGHRS and CDR2 as YFSETQ. With 2 bases removed from V and 5 bases from J, the gap between germline ends came to 14 bases. CDR3 residues: CASSLSTGIHEQYF. CDR3 bases: TGCGCCAGCAGCTTATCGACAGGAATCCACGAGCAGTACTTC. The whole variable domain, filled in from reference TRBV5-1 and TRBJ2-7, reads KAGVTQTPRYLIKTRGQQVTLSCSPISGHRSVSWYQQTPGQGLQFLFEYFSETQRNKGNFPGRFSGRQFSNSRSEMNVSTLELGDSALYLCASSLSTGIHEQYFGPGTRLTVT.

CDR3 sequence (DNA): TGCAGCGTTGATTTGGGGCAGCTAGAGACCCAGTACTTC. Translated: CSVDLGQLETQYF. J is TRBJ2-5 and V is TRBV29-1; possibly TRBD1 for D (5 bases). Trimming took off 3 bases at V and 4 bases at J, with 12 bases between the two ends. The germline CDR1 and CDR2 sequences are SQVTM and ANQGSEA. The CDR3 spans 13 residues.